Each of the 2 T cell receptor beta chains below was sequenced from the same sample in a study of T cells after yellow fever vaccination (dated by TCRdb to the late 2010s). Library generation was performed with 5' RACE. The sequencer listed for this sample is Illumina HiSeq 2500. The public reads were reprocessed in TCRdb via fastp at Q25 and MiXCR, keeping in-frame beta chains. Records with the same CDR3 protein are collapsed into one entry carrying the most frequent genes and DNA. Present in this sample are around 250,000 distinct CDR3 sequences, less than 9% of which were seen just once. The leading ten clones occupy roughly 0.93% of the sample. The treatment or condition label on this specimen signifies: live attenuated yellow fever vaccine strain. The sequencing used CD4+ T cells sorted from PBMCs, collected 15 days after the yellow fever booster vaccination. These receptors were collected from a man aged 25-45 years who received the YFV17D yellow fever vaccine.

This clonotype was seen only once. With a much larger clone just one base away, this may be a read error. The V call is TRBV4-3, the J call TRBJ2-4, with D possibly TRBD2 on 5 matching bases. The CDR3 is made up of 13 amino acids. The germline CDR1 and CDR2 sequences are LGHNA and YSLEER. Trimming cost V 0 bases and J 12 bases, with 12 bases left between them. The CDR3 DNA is TGCGCCAGCAGCCAAGATCAGAGGGCCACTCAGTACTTC. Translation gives CASSQDQRATQYF.

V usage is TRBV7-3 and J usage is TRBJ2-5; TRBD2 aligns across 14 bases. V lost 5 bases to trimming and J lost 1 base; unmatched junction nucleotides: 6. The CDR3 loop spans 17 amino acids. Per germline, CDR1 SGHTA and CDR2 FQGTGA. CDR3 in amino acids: CASSPKGTSGGQETQYF. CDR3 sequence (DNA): TGTGCCAGCAGCCCGAAAGGGACTAGCGGGGGCCAAGAGACCCAGTACTTC.